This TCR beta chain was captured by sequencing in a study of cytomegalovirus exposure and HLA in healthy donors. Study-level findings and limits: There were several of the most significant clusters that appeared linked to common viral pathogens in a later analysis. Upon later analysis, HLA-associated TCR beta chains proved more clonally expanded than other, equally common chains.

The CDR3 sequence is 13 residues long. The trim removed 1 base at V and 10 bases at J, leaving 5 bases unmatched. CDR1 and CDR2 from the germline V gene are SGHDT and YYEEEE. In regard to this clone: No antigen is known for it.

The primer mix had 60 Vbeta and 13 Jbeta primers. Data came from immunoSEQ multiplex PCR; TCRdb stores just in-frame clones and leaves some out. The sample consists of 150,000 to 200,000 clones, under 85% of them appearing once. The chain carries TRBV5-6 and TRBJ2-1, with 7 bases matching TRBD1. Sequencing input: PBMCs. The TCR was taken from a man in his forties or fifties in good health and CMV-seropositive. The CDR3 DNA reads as TGTGCCAGCAGCTTGAGCTTCAGGGGGGAGCAGTTCTTC. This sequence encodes CASSLSFRGEQFF.